Listed here are 30 T cell receptor beta chains from one sample, sequenced in a study of blood T cell repertoires in COVID-19. Sequencing used immunoSEQ multiplex PCR; TCRdb keeps in-frame clones, though not all of them. The repertoire holds 370,000 or so clones, with approximately 80% as singletons. The sample was peripheral blood. The receptor source for this set is a human donor with acute or convalescent COVID-19. The donor label of this sample is uncertain.

The chain has TRBV12-3 or TRBV12-4 and TRBJ1-1, with TRBD1 identical over 7 bases. This CDR3 has 11 residues. V shed 6 bases, J shed 11 bases, and the junction held 6 bases outside the gene matches. For the CDR3, the DNA is TGTGCCAGCAGACAGGACAGGTCCGCTTTCTTT. This sequence encodes CASRQDRSAFF.

This clone was detected ten times or more. The chain uses TRBV5-1 and TRBJ1-6; D gene unclear. V lost 0 bases and J lost 6, with 10 bases in between. In germline, CDR1 is SGHRS, CDR2 YFSETQ. CDR3 length: 15 amino acids. In nucleotides, the CDR3 is TGCGCCAGCAGCTTGGAACAGCTACCTAATTCACCCCTCCACTTT. The encoded protein is CASSLEQLPNSPLHF.

This chain joins TRBV4-1 and TRBJ1-1; 8 nucleotides match TRBD1. This CDR3 spans 12 amino acids. V shed 6 bases and J 11 bases; nucleotides not matched to a gene: 8. The germline V gene has CDR1 MGHRA and CDR2 YSYEKL. CDR3 region: CASSGYRGDAFF. The CDR3 coding sequence is TGCGCCAGCAGTGGATACAGGGGGGACGCTTTCTTT.

The chain has TRBV3-1 (or the pseudogene TRBV3-2) and TRBJ2-6, with 9 bases identical to TRBD1. This CDR3 has 19 residues. Germline assignment: CDR1 LGHDT and CDR2 YNNKEL (reference sequence). J gave up 1 base and V 4 bases, and 11 bases lay outside the gene matches. The CDR3 sequence is CASSPIPGQGRSGANVLTF. CDR3 bases: TGTGCCAGCAGCCCTATCCCGGGACAGGGAAGGTCTGGGGCCAACGTCCTGACTTTC.

CDR3 sequence reads: CASSLPSAFYGYTF. The CDR3 nucleotides are TGTGCCAGCAGTTTACCCAGCGCCTTTTATGGCTACACCTTC. The chain joins TRBV28 to TRBJ1-2; D remains ambiguous. CDR3 size: 14 residues. Germline V gene lookup returns CDR1 MDHEN and CDR2 SYDVKM. V was shortened by 2 bases and J by 5 bases, with 12 bases between the two germline ends.

J is TRBJ2-7 and V is TRBV3-1 (or the pseudogene TRBV3-2), with D possibly being TRBD2 (6 bases). The CDR3 has 15 amino acids. CDR1 and CDR2 (germline): LGHDT, YNNKEL (reference sequence). V shed 0 bases and J shed 5 bases, with 14 bases lying between them. The CDR3 reads CASSQDRTTANEQYF. As DNA, the CDR3 is TGTGCCAGCAGCCAAGATAGGACTACCGCAAACGAGCAGTACTTC.

The table lists this clone with a count of one. Here the CDR3 DNA reads TGTGCCAGCAGCCAAAACAGGGGTGAGCAGTTCTTC. Translating it yields CASSQNRGEQFF. J is TRBJ2-1 and V is TRBV5-5; 7 bases map to TRBD1. Per germline, CDR1 SGHKS and CDR2 YYEKEE (reference sequence). The CDR3 is made up of 12 amino acids. Germline trimming cut 4 bases from V and 9 bases from J; bases unmatched to any gene: 4.

The chain recombines TRBV21-1 with TRBJ1-2; the table names TRBD1, a call not compared with the DNA. TRBV21-1 is a known pseudogene. This CDR3 is 18 amino acids long. The CDR3 nucleotides are TGTGCCAGCAGCAAAACTTTGGACAGCCAGAACACTAACTATGGCTACACCTTC. Amino acid sequence: CASSKTLDSQNTNYGYTF.

The chain recombines TRBV30 with TRBJ2-7, with 8 bases fitting TRBD2. Germline V gives CDR1 GTSNPN, CDR2 SVGIG (reference sequence). This CDR3 has 11 amino acids. V gave up 5 bases and J gave up 3 bases; unmatched junction bases: 0. The CDR3 DNA reads as TGTGCCTGGGGGACTAGCTACGAGCAGTACTTC. Protein product: CAWGTSYEQYF.

The chain recombines TRBV5-1 with TRBJ2-6, with a tentative D call TRBD1 (6 bases). V was trimmed by 2 bases and J by 0 bases, leaving 12 bases between them. The CDR3 runs 17 residues. Germline values: CDR1 SGHRS, CDR2 YFSETQ. The CDR3 here is CASSLNRVNSGANVLTF. The DNA for the CDR3 is TGCGCCAGCAGCTTAAACAGGGTCAACTCTGGGGCCAACGTCCTGACTTTC.

This clone was seen more than once but under ten times. The chain employs TRBV5-1 and TRBJ1-1, with D unclear. The CDR3 spans 13 residues. V was shortened by 6 bases and J by 4 bases, with 13 bases between the two germline ends. Germline V gene data show CDR1 as SGHRS and CDR2 as YFSETQ. Here the CDR3 reads CASTKFLGTEAFF. The CDR3 DNA reads TGCGCCAGCACTAAATTTCTCGGCACTGAAGCTTTCTTT. The full variable domain, in which reference TRBV5-1 and TRBJ1-1 provide the parts outside the CDR3, is KAGVTQTPRYLIKTRGQQVTLSCSPISGHRSVSWYQQTPGQGLQFLFEYFSETQRNKGNFPGRFSGRQFSNSRSEMNVSTLELGDSALYLCASTKFLGTEAFFGQGTRLTVV.

This clone was seen only once. V usage is TRBV19 and J usage is TRBJ2-7, with D possibly being TRBD1 (6 bases). V lost 3 bases and J 3 bases, leaving 15 bases between the germline ends. Germline values: CDR1 LNHDA, CDR2 SQIVND (reference sequence). This CDR3 has 15 amino acids. Written as DNA, the CDR3 is TGTGCCAGTAGTATTGACAGGCCGGGGTTCTACGAGCAGTACTTC. Its translation: CASSIDRPGFYEQYF.

V gene TRBV2 combines with J gene TRBJ2-2, with 8 bases that match TRBD2. The CDR3 spans 15 residues. The germline gives CDR1 SNHLY, CDR2 FYNNEI. The V segment lost 11 bases and the J segment 3 bases; nucleotides outside the gene matches: 11. CDR3 in DNA: TGTGCCTCCCGCCCGCCGGGGGGGGACACCGGGGAGCTGTTTTTT. It is translated as CASRPPGGDTGELFF.

CDR3 in DNA: TGTGCCAGCAGCCCAGGGGGGCCTTCTAACTATGGCTACACCTTC. It translates to CASSPGGPSNYGYTF. The chain recombines TRBV5-5 with TRBJ1-2; 7 nucleotides agree with TRBD1. V shed 4 bases and J 0 bases; nucleotides not matched to a gene: 6. CDR3 length equals 15 residues. Germline V gives CDR1 SGHKS, CDR2 YYEKEE (reference sequence).

The chain has TRBV10-2 and TRBJ2-7, with TRBD2 matching over 7 bases. Germline-derived CDR1 and CDR2 are WSHSY and SAAADI. The ends lost 6 bases at V and 1 base at J; junction bases unmatched: 3. This CDR3 is built from 13 residues. The CDR3: CASSLAASYEQYF. The DNA of the CDR3 is TGCGCCAGCAGCCTAGCGGCGTCCTACGAGCAGTACTTC.

Of note for this clone: A read error may produce the germline difference seen at one junction end. The chain links TRBV6-5 to TRBJ1-4, with 7 bases that match TRBD1. The CDR3 contains 13 residues. Germline values: CDR1 MNHEY, CDR2 SVGAGI. The CDR3 sequence: CASKQGRLEELFF. The CDR3 DNA sequence: TGTGCGAGCAAACAGGGGAGATTGGAGGAACTGTTTTTT.

The chain joins TRBV5-8 to TRBJ1-2, with D tentatively TRBD1 (6 bases). Germline assignment: CDR1 SGHTS and CDR2 YDEGEE. The CDR3 has 18 residues. Trimming pared 3 bases from V and 2 bases from J, leaving 23 bases between. CDR3 DNA sequence: TGTGCCAGCAGCTCGGGGGGGGGCAGGCCGCCATGGAACTATGGCTACACCTTC. Translation: CASSSGGGRPPWNYGYTF.

The rearrangement uses TRBV19 and TRBJ1-4, with a tentative D call TRBD1 (6 bases). Germline V lookup: CDR1 LNHDA, CDR2 SQIVND (reference sequence). The V end lost 5 bases, the J end lost 8 bases, and 18 bases lay between the germline ends. The CDR3 is 15 residues long. CDR3: CASSLMGQGQEKLFF. CDR3 in DNA: TGTGCCAGTAGTTTGATGGGGCAGGGGCAGGAAAAACTGTTTTTT.

The chain uses TRBV15 and TRBJ2-1, with 7 bases matching TRBD2. Germline V gene sequence: CDR1 LNHNV, CDR2 YYDKDF (reference sequence). Trimming removed 0 bases from V and 2 bases from J; junction bases left unmatched: 7. CDR3 length equals 17 residues. CDR3 sequence: CATSRDSGRATYNEQFF. The CDR3 bases are TGTGCCACCAGCAGAGATAGTGGGAGGGCTACCTACAATGAGCAGTTCTTC.

This rearrangement joins TRBV5-4 to TRBJ1-2, with a tentative D call TRBD1 (5 bases). Deletions cut 1 base from V and 4 bases from J, with 8 bases between. The germline CDR1 and CDR2 sequences are SGHNT and YYREEE (reference sequence). This CDR3 comprises 13 residues. CDR3 sequence reads: CASSLKGIYGYTF. The CDR3 DNA sequence: TGTGCCAGCAGCTTGAAGGGGATCTATGGCTACACCTTC.

As to this clone: At one boundary the junction diverges from the germline segment, which might be a read error. The chain is built from TRBV4-1 and TRBJ2-7, with 8 bases identical to TRBD2. Germline V CDR1 and CDR2: MGHRA, YSYEKL. CDR3 length: 15 amino acids. The CDR3 coding sequence is TGCGCCAGCAGACAAGAGCGGGGGAGCTCCTACGAGCAGTACTTC. Its protein product is CASRQERGSSYEQYF.

This clone showed up just a few times. The rearrangement links TRBV6-5 to TRBJ2-4; TRBD1 agrees at 7 bases. Germline trimming cut 9 bases from V and 0 bases from J; bases unmatched to any gene: 2. CDR3 length: 13 residues. In germline, CDR1 is MNHEY, CDR2 SVGAGI. CDR3 nucleotides: TGTGCCAGAAACAGGGGAGCCAAAAACATTCAGTACTTC. Its protein product is CARNRGAKNIQYF.

This clone showed up just a few times. The genes are TRBV5-8 and TRBJ2-1; TRBD1 might be the D (5 bases). The germline CDR1 and CDR2 sequences are SGHTS and YDEGEE. This CDR3 spans 13 amino acids. V was trimmed by 6 bases and J by 9 bases, leaving 16 bases between them. This CDR3 is CASNLNRNREQFF. CDR3 coding DNA: TGTGCCAGCAACCTTAACAGGAACCGTGAGCAGTTCTTC.

This clone was seen only a few times. The chain has TRBV3-1 (or the pseudogene TRBV3-2) and TRBJ1-6; 8 bases agree with TRBD1. The V gene end was trimmed by 2 bases and the J gene end by 0 bases; junction bases not matched to a gene: 3. Germline V lookup: CDR1 LGHDT, CDR2 YNNKEL (reference sequence). There are 17 residues in the CDR3. This chain's CDR3 is CASSQTGGSSYNSPLHF. In nucleotides, the CDR3 is TGTGCCAGCAGCCAAACAGGGGGAAGCTCCTATAATTCACCCCTCCACTTT.

The J gene is TRBJ2-1, the V gene TRBV7-2; 10 bases are a match to TRBD2. The CDR3 sequence is 18 residues long. Germline CDR1 is SGHTA and CDR2 is FQGNSA. V shed 2 bases and J 7 bases; nucleotides not matched to a gene: 14. This CDR3 reads CASSLSGGKLAGANEQFF. In DNA, the CDR3 is TGTGCCAGCAGCTTATCGGGTGGGAAGCTAGCGGGAGCGAATGAGCAGTTCTTC.

The chain has TRBV5-6 and TRBJ2-1; perhaps TRBD1 as D (6 bases). The CDR3 sequence is 13 residues long. Germline V lookup: CDR1 SGHDT, CDR2 YYEEEE. V shed 3 bases and J shed 7 bases, with 11 bases lying between them. The CDR3 sequence: CASSWTDWNEQFF. The CDR3 DNA follows: TGTGCCAGCAGCTGGACAGATTGGAATGAGCAGTTCTTC.

A single count supports this clone. The chain employs TRBV18 and TRBJ1-2; the match to TRBD1 covers 8 bases. The V gene's germline CDR1 is KGHSH and CDR2 LQKENI. The trim removed 3 bases at V and 8 bases at J, leaving 11 bases unmatched. The CDR3 covers 15 residues. As DNA, the CDR3 is TGTGCCAGCTCACCTCTGACAGGGGAAGTTGAAGGCTACACCTTC. It is translated as CASSPLTGEVEGYTF.

The chain carries TRBV24-1 and TRBJ2-5, with a possible D match to TRBD2 (6 bases). CDR3 length: 13 residues. V lost 7 bases and J 5 bases, leaving 13 bases between the germline ends. The germline V gene has CDR1 KGHDR and CDR2 SFDVKD. As DNA, the CDR3 is TGTGCCACCAGCCTTGATGGGGGGGAGACCCAGTACTTC. Translated: CATSLDGGETQYF.

This clone has a handful of counts. The J gene is TRBJ2-1, the V gene TRBV30, with D possibly matching TRBD1 (5 bases). Germline V gene data show CDR1 as GTSNPN and CDR2 as SVGIG (reference sequence). CDR3 length: 13 amino acids. V was pared by 2 bases and J by 10 bases, with 15 bases between. The CDR3 coding sequence is TGTGCCTGGAGTAGGGCAGGGAAGGAAGAGCAGTTCTTC. Translated, it gives CAWSRAGKEEQFF.

V gene TRBV3-1 (or the pseudogene TRBV3-2) combines with J gene TRBJ2-1, with TRBD2 matching over 12 bases. The CDR3 covers 16 residues. Trimming cost V 4 bases and J 6 bases; bases outside gene matches: 7. Per the germline V gene, CDR1 is LGHDT and CDR2 is YNNKEL (reference sequence). CDR3 residues: CASSLRLAGVSNEQFF. The CDR3 DNA reads TGTGCCAGCAGCCTCAGACTAGCGGGGGTCTCCAATGAGCAGTTCTTC.